The clone carrying this TCR beta chain was recorded at least ten times. Its antigen is not known. The V gene lost 5 bases and the J gene lost 5 bases, with 15 bases spanning the gap. The V gene's germline CDR1 is MDHEN and CDR2 SYDVKM. The CDR3 length is 14 residues. The sample originates from a study of T cells in Graves' hyperthyroidism and ophthalmopathy. Findings and limits, study-wide: A model of 13 V-J pairs discriminated ophthalmopathy from stable hyperthyroidism.

What was amplified from RNA transcripts were TCR beta CDR3 regions. Primed by the HTBI set, a first-round RT-PCR was run on the TCR CDR3. TCRdb called the multiplex PCR reads again in MiXCR, with one record for every CDR3 protein. The sample holds 350,000 to 400,000 distinct CDR3 sequences, about 19% seen once. The V and J genes are TRBV28 and TRBJ2-5; D unclear. Sequenced sample: blood. This clonotype originated in a woman aged 18-29 years with Graves' hyperthyroidism. CDR3 protein: CASSERELTETQYF. The CDR3 DNA is TGTGCCAGCAGTGAAAGGGAACTAACGGAGACCCAGTACTTC.